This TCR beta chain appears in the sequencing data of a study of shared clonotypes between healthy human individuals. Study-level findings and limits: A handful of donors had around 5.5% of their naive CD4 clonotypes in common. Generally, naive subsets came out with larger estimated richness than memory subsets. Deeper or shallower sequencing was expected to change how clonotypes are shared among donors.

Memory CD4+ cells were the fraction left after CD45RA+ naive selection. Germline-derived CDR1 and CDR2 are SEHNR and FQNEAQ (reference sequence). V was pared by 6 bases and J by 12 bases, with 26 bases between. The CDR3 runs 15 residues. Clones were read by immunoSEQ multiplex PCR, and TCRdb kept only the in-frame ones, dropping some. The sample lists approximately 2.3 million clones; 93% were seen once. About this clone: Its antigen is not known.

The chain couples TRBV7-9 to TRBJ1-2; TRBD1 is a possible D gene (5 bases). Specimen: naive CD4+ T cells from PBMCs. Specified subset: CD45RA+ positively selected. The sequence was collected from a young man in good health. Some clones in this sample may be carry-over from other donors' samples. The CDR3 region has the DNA TGTGCCAGCAGTGAGATCCTCCTGACAGTCGAGTTTGACACCTTC. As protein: CASSEILLTVEFDTF.